A selection of T cell receptor beta chains follows, all from one sample in a study of T-cell memory formation after mild COVID-19. MiXCR, run by TCRdb on the 5' RACE reads, gives a single entry per CDR3 protein. Of more than 120,000 distinct CDR3 sequences in the sample, under 7% are singletons; the top ten hold approximately 2.2%. Sequencing was performed on PBMCs or a T cell subset sorted from them (not recorded which). The receptors stem from an adult woman who had mild COVID-19 (a few samples of this study predate the infection). Cell type and time point are not known. The CDR3 runs from the conserved cysteine through the conserved F or W. A D gene is named only where the DNA matches it firmly. Clone size is shown for a subset of rows, as once, few, many or a class of expanded clone.

d_gene	v_gene	j_gene	abundance	CDR3nt	CDR3aa
TRBD1	TRBV7-2	TRBJ2-7	NA	TGTGCCAGCAACCGCAGGACAGGGAGGTACGAGCAGTACTTC	CASNRRTGRYEQYF
TRBD2	TRBV7-2	TRBJ2-5	NA	TGTGCCAGCAGCTTAGCAACGGGGGGAAAGACCCAGTACTTC	CASSLATGGKTQYF
NA	TRBV20-1	TRBJ2-7	NA	TGCAGTGCTAGGTCAGGGTTCGAGCAGTACTTC	CSARSGFEQYF
NA	TRBV19	TRBJ1-5	few	TGTGCCAGTAGTATACTGAATGGGAATCAGCCCCAGCATTTT	CASSILNGNQPQHF
NA	TRBV20-1	TRBJ2-3	NA	TGCAGTGCTAGGGCAGCCAGGGGGAGGGTTGGGACAGATACGCAGTATTTT	CSARAARGRVGTDTQYF
NA	TRBV4-1	TRBJ2-7	many	TGCGCCAGCAGCCTGACCTACGGCAGGCTCTCCTACGAGCAGTACTTC	CASSLTYGRLSYEQYF
NA	TRBV4-2	TRBJ2-3	few	TGTGCCAGCAGCCAAGATGGGACTGGAACCACAGATACGCAGTATTTT	CASSQDGTGTTDTQYF
TRBD2	TRBV12-3/TRBV12-4	TRBJ2-3	NA	TGTGCCAGCAGGACCTTCGGGGGGATAACATCAGATACGCAGTATTTT	CASRTFGGITSDTQYF
NA	TRBV12-3/TRBV12-4	TRBJ2-3	many	TGTGCCAGCAGTACCCCCCCGGGTTTCCCGCAGTATTTT	CASSTPPGFPQYF
TRBD2	TRBV20-1	TRBJ2-1	many	TGCAGTGCTCCGGGACTAGCGGGAGTTTACAATGAGCAGTTCTTC	CSAPGLAGVYNEQFF
NA	TRBV27	TRBJ1-6	few	TGTGCCAGCAGTTTAACGGATAGCTCCTATAATTCACCCCTCCACTTT	CASSLTDSSYNSPLHF
TRBD2	TRBV20-1	TRBJ2-5	many	TGCAGTGCTAGGGTTAGCGGGGGGCCGGAAGAGACCCAGTACTTC	CSARVSGGPEETQYF
TRBD1	TRBV20-1	TRBJ1-1	NA	TGCAGTGCCAGAGGACAGGGAGATACTGAAGCTTTCTTT	CSARGQGDTEAFF
NA	TRBV5-1	TRBJ2-1	many	TGCGCCAGCAGCTTGGCAGGAGGGGCGGGTAACAATGAGCAGTTCTTC	CASSLAGGAGNNEQFF
NA	TRBV25-1	TRBJ2-3	few	TGTGCCAGCAGTGAAGCTGCTAGCTGGGTTACGCAGTATTTT	CASSEAASWVTQYF
NA	TRBV20-1	TRBJ2-5	NA	TGCAGTGCTAGAGGGGCGGCCCAGTACTTC	CSARGAAQYF
NA	TRBV9	TRBJ1-1	few	TGTGCCAGCAGCGGTCATTACTACACTGAAGCTTTCTTT	CASSGHYYTEAFF
NA	TRBV5-1	TRBJ1-6	many	TGCGCCAGCAGCTTGGGGCGGACAGCAAGTAATTCACCCCTCCACTTT	CASSLGRTASNSPLHF
NA	TRBV5-5	TRBJ2-7	few	TGTGCCAGCAGCTCTTTACAGGGATTCGGCTACGAGCAGTACTTC	CASSSLQGFGYEQYF
NA	TRBV21-1	TRBJ2-7	NA	TGTGCCAGCAGGGGATTGGGACAGGGAGGAAGTCCCTACGAGCAGTACTTC	CASRGLGQGGSPYEQYF
TRBD2	TRBV7-8	TRBJ2-1	many	TGTGCCAGCAGCTTAGCTAGCGGGAACTCGTTGAATGAGCAGTTCTTC	CASSLASGNSLNEQFF
NA	TRBV7-9	TRBJ2-5	many	TGTGCCAGCAGCTTATTAGCCGGCCAGGGGACCCAGTACTTC	CASSLLAGQGTQYF
NA	TRBV19	TRBJ2-2	few	TGTGCCAGTAGCACAAGGGTTCTCGGGGAGCTGTTTTTT	CASSTRVLGELFF
NA	TRBV2	TRBJ1-2	few	TGTGCCAGCAGTGAGGGCAGGACGGACCGTGGCTACACCTTC	CASSEGRTDRGYTF
NA	TRBV6-2/TRBV6-3	TRBJ2-3	few	TGTGCCAGCAGTTACTCTGGACGCACAGATACGCAGTATTTT	CASSYSGRTDTQYF
NA	TRBV3-1	TRBJ1-5	NA	TGTGCCAGCAGCCCGACCCAGTATCAGCCCCAGCATTTT	CASSPTQYQPQHF
NA	TRBV10-3	TRBJ2-7	few	TGTGCCATCAGGGACTCAGCGAGGAGCTCCTACGAGCAGCACTTC	CAIRDSARSSYEQHF
NA	TRBV5-4	TRBJ1-2	NA	TGTGCCAGCAGCTTTGGACAGTTCAACTATGGCTACACCTTC	CASSFGQFNYGYTF
TRBD1	TRBV29-1	TRBJ2-1	many	TGCAGCGCCCCACAGGGGGCACGCGAGCAGTTCTTC	CSAPQGAREQFF
NA	TRBV19	TRBJ1-1	NA	TGTGCCAGTATGAGGCAGAACACTGAAGCTTTCTTT	CASMRQNTEAFF
TRBD2	TRBV15	TRBJ2-5	few	TGTGCCACCAGCGGGTCCCTAGCGGGAGGGAGAGAGACCCAGTACTTC	CATSGSLAGGRETQYF
NA	TRBV7-3	TRBJ2-3	many	TGTGCCAGCAGACTCACAGGGAGGAGCACAGATACGCAGTATTTT	CASRLTGRSTDTQYF
TRBD1	TRBV5-1	TRBJ1-3	NA	TGCGCCAGCAGCCTGTCCGGGACAGGGGGAGGAAACACCATATATTTT	CASSLSGTGGGNTIYF
NA	TRBV7-2	TRBJ1-2	few	TGTGCCAGCACCTTCGTGAGGGCCACAGACTATGGCTACACCTTC	CASTFVRATDYGYTF
NA	TRBV20-1	TRBJ2-5	many	TGCAGTGCTAGTCGGGGCCAAGAGACCCAGTACTTC	CSASRGQETQYF
NA	TRBV6-2/TRBV6-3	TRBJ1-5	few	TGTGCCAGCAGTTCCCGTTGGGGGGGCAATCAGCCCCAGCATTTT	CASSSRWGGNQPQHF
NA	TRBV20-1	TRBJ2-3	many	TGCAGTGCTAGAATTACCAGCACAGATACGCAGTATTTT	CSARITSTDTQYF
TRBD2	TRBV29-1	TRBJ2-1	NA	TGCAGCTTCTCCCGGACTAGCGGGGGGGGTGAGCAGTTCTTC	CSFSRTSGGGEQFF
NA	TRBV7-2	TRBJ1-1	many	TGTGCCAGCTCCCCCCGGGGTTCAAACACTGAAGCTTTCTTT	CASSPRGSNTEAFF
NA	TRBV3-1	TRBJ2-5	NA	TGTGCCAGCAGCCAAGTCGACTGGCAAGAGACCCAGTACTTC	CASSQVDWQETQYF
NA	TRBV7-2	TRBJ1-2	many	TGTGCCAGCAGCTTAGAGGGATCAGGGAACTATGGCTACACCTTC	CASSLEGSGNYGYTF